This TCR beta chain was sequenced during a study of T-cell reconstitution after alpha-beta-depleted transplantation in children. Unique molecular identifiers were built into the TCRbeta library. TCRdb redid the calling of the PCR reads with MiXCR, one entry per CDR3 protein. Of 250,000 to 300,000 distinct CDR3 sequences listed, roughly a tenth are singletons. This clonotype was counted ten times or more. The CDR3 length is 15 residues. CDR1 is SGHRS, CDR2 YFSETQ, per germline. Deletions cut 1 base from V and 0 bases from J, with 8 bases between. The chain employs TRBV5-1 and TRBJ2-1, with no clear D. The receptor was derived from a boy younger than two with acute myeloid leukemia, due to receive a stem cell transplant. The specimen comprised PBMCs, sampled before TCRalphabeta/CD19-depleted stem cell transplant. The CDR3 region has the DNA TGCGCCAGCAGCTTGCGCCGGGTCTCCTACAATGAGCAGTTCTTC. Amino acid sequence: CASSLRRVSYNEQFF.